These 25 T cell receptor beta chains came from one sample sequenced in a study of cytomegalovirus exposure and HLA in healthy donors. PCR primers comprised 60 Vbeta and 13 Jbeta primers. Assay: immunoSEQ multiplex PCR; the TCRdb copy retains only in-frame clones and omits some. The sample has approximately 100,000 clones, about three quarters seen once. Sequencing was carried out using PBMCs. The receptors were gathered from a man between 60 and 75 years old in good health and CMV-seropositive.

This clone appeared a few times. The chain has TRBV2 and TRBJ1-4; D is unclear. Per germline, CDR1 SNHLY and CDR2 FYNNEI. V was cut by 3 bases and J by 6 bases, with 17 bases left in between. The CDR3 extends over 16 amino acids. The CDR3 region is CASSDFEGFGDEKLFF. CDR3 DNA sequence: TGTGCCAGCAGTGATTTTGAGGGTTTTGGGGATGAAAAACTGTTTTTT.

The genes are TRBV19 and TRBJ1-5, with D unclear. The CDR3 runs 12 residues. CDR1 and CDR2 (germline): LNHDA, SQIVND (reference sequence). V gave up 9 bases and J gave up 3 bases, with 9 bases separating them. The DNA of the CDR3 is TGTGCCAGCACAGATCCCAATCAGCCCCAGCATTTT. Residues: CASTDPNQPQHF.

The chain employs TRBV7-8 and TRBJ2-7; the D gene is possibly TRBD1 (6 bases). The V gene lost 8 bases and the J gene lost 4 bases, with 18 bases spanning the gap. The germline V gene has CDR1 SGHVS and CDR2 FQNEAQ. This CDR3 comprises 14 residues. CDR3 region: CASHSTGKTYEQYF. CDR3 coding DNA: TGTGCCAGCCATAGTACAGGGAAAACATACGAGCAGTACTTC.

In its sample, this clone was seen a few times. The J gene is TRBJ1-4, the V gene TRBV4-3; possibly TRBD1 for D (5 bases). The CDR3 is made up of 15 amino acids. V was clipped by 9 bases and J by 2 bases, with 16 bases between them. Germline V CDR1 and CDR2: LGHNA, YSLEER. The CDR3 DNA reads as TGCGCCAGTTCCCCGGGGGGGACGACTAATGAAAAACTGTTTTTT. This codes for CASSPGGTTNEKLFF.

This chain links TRBV6-5 with TRBJ2-2, with TRBD2 as a possible D gene (7 bases). The CDR3 is 15 amino acids. Germline values: CDR1 MNHEY, CDR2 SVGAGI. The V gene lost 0 bases and the J gene lost 6 bases, with 11 bases spanning the gap. The DNA for the CDR3 is TGTGCCAGCAGTTACTCATTAGGGGGGGCCGGGGAGCTGTTTTTT. It translates to CASSYSLGGAGELFF.

The V gene is TRBV5-6, the J gene TRBJ1-2; a possible D gene is TRBD1 (6 bases). CDR3 length: 16 residues. The V end lost 4 bases, the J end lost 4 bases, and 20 bases lay between the germline ends. Germline loops: CDR1 SGHDT, CDR2 YYEEEE. CDR3 protein: CASSLFGQTNGYGYTF. The DNA of the CDR3 is TGTGCCAGCAGCCTTTTCGGACAGACTAACGGCTATGGCTACACCTTC.

The chain carries TRBV5-1 and TRBJ2-7; tentative D call: TRBD1 (6 bases). CDR3 length equals 14 residues. V gave up 5 bases and J gave up 3 bases, with 15 bases separating them. Germline V gene data show CDR1 as SGHRS and CDR2 as YFSETQ. DNA of the CDR3: TGCGCCAGCAGATACCGGACAGCCGTCTACGAGCAGTACTTC. Amino acid sequence: CASRYRTAVYEQYF.

The chain joins TRBV19 to TRBJ2-4, with D possibly TRBD1 on 6 matching bases. CDR1 and CDR2 from the germline V gene are LNHDA and SQIVND (reference sequence). The CDR3 extends over 14 amino acids. The ends were cut back, 0 bases at V and 7 bases at J, with 10 bases in the middle. CDR3 protein: CASSIEGAGNIQYF. The CDR3 nucleotides are TGTGCCAGTAGTATAGAGGGGGCAGGGAACATTCAGTACTTC.

The chain carries TRBV5-1 and TRBJ1-5; perhaps TRBD1 as D (6 bases). The germline CDR1 and CDR2 sequences are SGHRS and YFSETQ. The V end lost 2 bases, the J end lost 4 bases, and 13 bases lay between the germline ends. This CDR3 spans 15 amino acids. The CDR3 region is CASSLGTQKNQPQHF. CDR3 in DNA: TGCGCCAGCAGCTTAGGGACACAAAAAAATCAGCCCCAGCATTTT.

This clone was counted only a few times. The V gene is TRBV7-9, the J gene TRBJ2-7; D might be TRBD1 (6 bases). Per the germline V gene, CDR1 is SEHNR and CDR2 is FQNEAQ (reference sequence). The CDR3 spans 12 residues. V gave up 4 bases and J gave up 5 bases, with 9 bases separating them. CDR3 protein: CASSSGADEQYF. As DNA, the CDR3 is TGTGCCAGCAGCTCAGGGGCGGACGAGCAGTACTTC.

The genes are TRBV29-1 and TRBJ1-3; D is possibly TRBD1 (6 bases). V lost 0 bases to trimming and J lost 13 bases, with 13 bases between them. Germline values: CDR1 SQVTM, CDR2 ANQGSEA. This CDR3 region has 12 residues. CDR3 nucleotide sequence: TGCAGCGTTGAAGAAGGGGGGGCCCGAATATATTTT. Amino acids: CSVEEGGARIYF.

V and J are TRBV18 and TRBJ2-7; TRBD2 is a possible D gene (6 bases). Germline V gives CDR1 KGHSH, CDR2 LQKENI. The CDR3 loop spans 14 amino acids. Trimming shortened V by 3 bases and J by 1 base, and 10 bases separated the two germline ends. As DNA, the CDR3 is TGTGCCAGCTCACCTGCAGGGAGGTCCTACGAGCAGTACTTC. This gives the protein CASSPAGRSYEQYF.

The chain combines TRBV5-1 with TRBJ1-2, with D unresolved. V lost 0 bases to trimming and J lost 5 bases, with 11 bases between them. Germline lookup yields CDR1 SGHRS and CDR2 YFSETQ. The CDR3 consists of 14 residues. This CDR3 reads CASSLVSSSYGYTF. The CDR3 coding sequence is TGCGCCAGCAGCTTGGTCAGTTCCTCATATGGCTACACCTTC.

This clone was observed once. The chain recombines TRBV6-6 with TRBJ1-1; the D is unclear. The V end was cut by 2 bases, the J end by 0 bases, with 13 bases between. CDR3 length equals 16 residues. Germline V gives CDR1 MNHNY, CDR2 SVGAGI (reference sequence). CDR3 region: CASSYPETRLNTEAFF. The CDR3 DNA reads as TGTGCCAGCAGTTACCCAGAGACACGACTGAACACTGAAGCTTTCTTT.

This chain connects TRBV7-2 to TRBJ2-7; TRBD1 aligns across 7 bases. Per germline, CDR1 SGHTA and CDR2 FQGNSA. The CDR3 runs to 14 residues. J gave up 2 bases and V 5 bases, and 6 bases lay outside the gene matches. In nucleotides, the CDR3 is TGTGCCAGCAGCGGATCGGACAGGCCCTACGAGCAGTACTTC. Its protein product is CASSGSDRPYEQYF.

The chain employs TRBV5-4 and TRBJ2-7; TRBD2 aligns across 14 bases. Germline loops: CDR1 SGHNT, CDR2 YYREEE (reference sequence). V gave up 3 bases and J gave up 10 bases; unmatched junction bases: 12. The length of the CDR3 is 16 residues. CDR3 in amino acids: CASSYGPGTSGGGQYF. For the CDR3, the DNA is TGTGCCAGCAGCTACGGCCCCGGGACTAGCGGGGGTGGTCAGTACTTC. The full variable domain, with the rest looked up from reference TRBV5-4 and TRBJ2-7, is ETGVTQSPTHLIKTRGQQVTLRCSSQSGHNTVSWYQQALGQGPQFIFQYYREEENGRGNFPPRFSGLQFPNYSSELNVNALELDDSALYLCASSYGPGTSGGGQYFGPGTRLTVT.

V and J are TRBV27 and TRBJ2-3; no clear D gene. The CDR3 contains 14 residues. Germline lookup yields CDR1 MNHEY and CDR2 SMNVEV (reference sequence). The V end was cut by 2 bases, the J end by 8 bases, with 14 bases between. The CDR3 bases are TGTGCCAGCAGTTTAACGGAAAGGCGAGGTACGCAGTATTTT. This gives the protein CASSLTERRGTQYF.

This chain links TRBV2 with TRBJ1-1, with 8 bases matching TRBD1. The germline V gene encodes CDR1 SNHLY and CDR2 FYNNEI. The ends lost 6 bases at V and 7 bases at J; junction bases unmatched: 4. CDR3 length equals 12 residues. The DNA of the CDR3 is TGTGCCAGCAGGGTAGGACAGGGTGAAGCTTTCTTT. Translating it yields CASRVGQGEAFF.

The chain links TRBV5-1 to TRBJ1-1; D is perhaps TRBD1 (5 bases). The ends were cut back, 4 bases at V and 0 bases at J, with 13 bases in the middle. This CDR3 spans 15 amino acids. CDR1 is SGHRS and CDR2 is YFSETQ in the germline V gene. In DNA form, the CDR3 reads TGCGCCAGCAGCCTGGGGGGAGCTCTGAACACTGAAGCTTTCTTT. It translates to CASSLGGALNTEAFF.

The V gene is TRBV2, the J gene TRBJ2-1; tentatively, D is TRBD2 (5 bases). The V end lost 7 bases, the J end lost 7 bases, and 8 bases lay between the germline ends. Looked up from germline, CDR1 is SNHLY and CDR2 is FYNNEI. The CDR3 has 11 residues. The CDR3 sequence is CASIRGNEQFF. The DNA for the CDR3 is TGTGCCAGCATTCGAGGGAATGAGCAGTTCTTC. Full variable domain (remainder filled in from reference TRBV2 and TRBJ2-1): EPEVTQTPSHQVTQMGQEVILRCVPISNHLYFYWYRQILGQKVEFLVSFYNNEISEKSEIFDDQFSVERPDGSNFTLKIRSTKLEDSAMYFCASIRGNEQFFGPGTRLTVL.

This clone showed up just once. V gene TRBV27 combines with J gene TRBJ2-3, with a possible D match to TRBD1 (5 bases). CDR3 length: 15 amino acids. V shed 2 bases and J shed 4 bases, with 13 bases lying between them. Germline values: CDR1 MNHEY, CDR2 SMNVEV (reference sequence). The CDR3 DNA follows: TGTGCCAGCAGTTTAATGGCCAGGGTTGCAGATACGCAGTATTTT. Translating it yields CASSLMARVADTQYF.

The chain carries TRBV6-5 and TRBJ2-5; weak D call: TRBD2 (5 bases). The CDR3 loop spans 11 amino acids. CDR1 and CDR2 (germline): MNHEY, SVGAGI. Trimming removed 5 bases from V and 5 bases from J, with 6 bases in between. CDR3 sequence (DNA): TGTGCCAGCAGTAGAGGGGAGACCCAGTACTTC. It encodes CASSRGETQYF.

The chain combines TRBV7-2 with TRBJ1-2; no firm D call. This CDR3 is 11 amino acids long. From germline, CDR1 is SGHTA and CDR2 FQGNSA. The V end lost 0 bases, the J end lost 7 bases, and 3 bases lay between the germline ends. The CDR3 nucleotides read TGTGCCAGCAGCTTAGCGCGTGGCTACACCTTC. It translates to CASSLARGYTF.

This clone was counted ten times or more. The V call is TRBV4-2, the J call TRBJ1-5; D uncertain. Per germline, CDR1 LGHNA and CDR2 YNFKEQ. V was shortened by 0 bases and J by 6 bases, with 12 bases between the two germline ends. The CDR3 is 15 amino acids. For the CDR3, the DNA is TGTGCCAGCAGCCAAGATTGGGAGGGTACTCAGCCCCAGCATTTT. It specifies CASSQDWEGTQPQHF.

The V call is TRBV15, the J call TRBJ2-5; TRBD1 is a possible D gene (6 bases). This CDR3 has 15 amino acids. Germline CDR1 is LNHNV and CDR2 is YYDKDF (reference sequence). The V end lost 4 bases, the J end lost 2 bases, and 14 bases lay between the germline ends. CDR3 protein: CATSTYGTHQETQYF. As DNA, the CDR3 is TGTGCCACCAGCACATACGGGACACATCAAGAGACCCAGTACTTC.